These T cell receptor beta chains were read from a single sample in a study of cytomegalovirus exposure and HLA in healthy donors. Only in-frame clones appear in the TCRdb table, and some are missing; sequencing was by immunoSEQ multiplex PCR. Of about 240,000 clones in the sample, approximately 80% were seen once. The sample consisted of PBMCs. The receptors originated from a woman in her sixties in good health and CMV-seropositive. The CDR3 runs from the conserved cysteine through the conserved F or W. Each record gives: J gene, D gene, V gene, clone size, CDR3 protein, CDR3 DNA. The D gene is left open where the match is weak. Expanded clones are given a class, and other clones once, few, many or no size at all.

>TRBJ1-2|-|TRBV5-1|-
CASSLAGAANYGYTF
TGCGCCAGCAGCTTGGCAGGGGCGGCGAACTATGGCTACACCTTC
>TRBJ2-7|TRBD2|TRBV7-9|few
CASSLAGVAYEQYF
TGTGCCAGCAGCTTGGCGGGAGTAGCCTACGAGCAGTACTTC
>TRBJ1-1|TRBD1|TRBV5-1|-
CATRDRARTEAFF
TGCGCCACCCGGGACAGGGCGAGGACTGAAGCTTTCTTT
>TRBJ2-1|TRBD2|TRBV27|-
CASSLRGRAYNEQFF
TGTGCCAGCAGTTTGCGCGGGAGGGCCTACAATGAGCAGTTCTTC
>TRBJ1-1|TRBD1|TRBV5-1|-
CASSSLDRGTEAFF
TGCGCCAGCAGCTCATTGGACAGGGGAACTGAAGCTTTCTTT
>TRBJ2-7|TRBD2|TRBV7-9|-
CASSRTSGRPYEQYF
TGTGCCAGCAGCCGGACTAGCGGACGACCCTACGAGCAGTACTTC
>TRBJ2-1|TRBD2|TRBV7-7|-
CASSLGLAGYNEQFF
TGTGCTAGCAGCTTAGGACTAGCGGGATACAATGAGCAGTTCTTC
>TRBJ2-7|-|TRBV4-1|few
CASSQEVRLSYEQYF
TGCGCCAGCAGCCAAGAGGTGCGACTTTCCTACGAGCAGTACTTC
>TRBJ1-1|TRBD1|TRBV27|-
CASGIRGLVNTEAFF
TGTGCCAGCGGAATCAGGGGGCTCGTGAACACTGAAGCTTTCTTT
>TRBJ2-7|TRBD1|TRBV5-1|-
CASSLWTGTYEQYF
TGCGCCAGCAGCTTGTGGACAGGGACCTACGAGCAGTACTTC
>TRBJ1-4|TRBD1|TRBV19|-
CASSIPWDSPEGEKLFF
TGTGCCAGTAGTATCCCGTGGGACAGCCCAGAGGGGGAAAAACTGTTTTTT
>TRBJ1-2|TRBD1|TRBV27|-
CASSFRGVGDRVGYTF
TGTGCCAGCAGTTTTAGGGGGGTAGGGGACAGAGTTGGCTACACCTTC
>TRBJ2-1|-|TRBV10-1|-
CASSVSGFYNEQFF
TGCGCCAGCAGTGTTAGCGGATTCTACAATGAGCAGTTCTTC
>TRBJ2-3|TRBD2|TRBV5-3|-
CARSPMLAGERGTQYF
TGTGCCAGAAGCCCGATGTTAGCGGGAGAACGGGGTACGCAGTATTTT
>TRBJ1-6|-|TRBV21-1|-
CASSKQGQSYNSPLHF
TGTGCCAGCAGCAAACAGGGGCAGAGCTATAATTCACCCCTCCACTTT
>TRBJ1-5|TRBD1|TRBV19|-
CASTYRGGSNQPQHF
TGTGCCAGTACTTACAGGGGGGGAAGCAATCAGCCCCAGCATTTT
>TRBJ2-1|-|TRBV2|-
CASSVSAPNNEQFF
TGTGCCAGCAGTGTATCAGCGCCCAACAATGAGCAGTTCTTC
>TRBJ1-1|-|TRBV10-2|-
CASEVAGGSTWNTEAFF
TGCGCCAGCGAAGTGGCAGGAGGGTCTACTTGGAACACTGAAGCTTTCTTT
>TRBJ1-2|-|TRBV7-2|-
CASSLDNNYGYTF
TGTGCCAGCAGCCTAGACAATAACTATGGCTACACCTTC
>TRBJ1-3|TRBD1|TRBV28|-
CASRLGQGNTIYF
TGTGCCAGCAGGTTGGGACAGGGAAACACCATATATTTT
>TRBJ2-6|-|TRBV5-1|-
CASSGTIPGTGANVLTF
TGCGCCAGCAGCGGAACAATTCCGGGGACTGGGGCCAACGTCCTGACTTTC
>TRBJ2-5|-|TRBV9|-
CASSTPGPPPNKETQYF
TGTGCCAGCAGCACTCCAGGGCCACCACCCAACAAAGAGACCCAGTACTTC
>TRBJ2-7|-|TRBV6-5|-
CASSYSTGKDEQYF
TGTGCCAGCAGTTACTCGACAGGAAAGGACGAGCAGTACTTC
>TRBJ2-1|-|TRBV5-5|-
CASSLDFEQFF
TGTGCCAGCAGCCTAGATTTTGAGCAGTTCTTC
>TRBJ2-1|-|TRBV28|once
CASSPTAGWAYNEQFF
TGTGCCAGCAGTCCCACAGCAGGGTGGGCCTACAATGAGCAGTTCTTC
>TRBJ2-7|-|TRBV5-4|-
CASSNDRSGSYEQYF
TGTGCCAGCAGCAATGACAGATCAGGCTCCTACGAGCAGTACTTC
>TRBJ2-7|-|TRBV4-1|-
CASSQGQVASYEQYF
TGCGCCAGCAGCCAAGGACAGGTAGCCTCCTACGAGCAGTACTTC